This T cell receptor (beta chain) was identified in a study of OX40 agonist ivuxolimab in advanced cancers. Study overall: Subjects had a mean age of roughly 60 years, with a range of about 20 to 85; approximately 83% were male. Partial response was recorded in three patients: one hepatocellular carcinoma and two cutaneous melanoma cases. Study-wide results and limits: People who partly responded at 0.1-3.0 mg/kg had some of the least clonal expansion seen. Some patients without response likewise showed low normalized clonal expansion.

CDR1 and CDR2 (germline): MRHNA, SNTAGT. V lost 6 bases to trimming and J lost 0 bases, with 14 bases between them. CDR3 length: 15 residues. Clones were read by immunoSEQ multiplex PCR, and TCRdb kept only the in-frame ones, dropping some. The sample shows 90,000 to 100,000 clones, around nine tenths of them seen only once. Turning to this clone: Its specificity is not known.

The clonotype comes from an adult with an advanced solid tumor such as melanoma, head and neck, liver or kidney cancer. The chain is built from TRBV6-4 and TRBJ1-2; the D is unclear. The material sequenced was CD4+ or CD8+ T cells sorted from blood, taken in a trial of the OX40 agonist ivuxolimab. The CDR3 coding sequence is TGTGCCAGCAGAGTGCCTGCGGTAACTAACTATGGCTACACCTTC. The encoded protein is CASRVPAVTNYGYTF.